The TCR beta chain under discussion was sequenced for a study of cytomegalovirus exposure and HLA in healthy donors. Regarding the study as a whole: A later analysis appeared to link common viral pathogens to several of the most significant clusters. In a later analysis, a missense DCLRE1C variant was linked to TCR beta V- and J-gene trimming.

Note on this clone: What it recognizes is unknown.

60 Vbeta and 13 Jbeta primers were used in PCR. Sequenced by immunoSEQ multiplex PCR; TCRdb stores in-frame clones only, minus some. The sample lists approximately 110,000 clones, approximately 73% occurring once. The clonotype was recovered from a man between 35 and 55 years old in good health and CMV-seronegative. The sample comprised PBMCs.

The CDR3 spells CATSREVTGEAFF. CDR3 in DNA: TGTGCCACCAGCAGAGAGGTGACAGGAGAAGCTTTCTTT. V is TRBV15 and J is TRBJ1-1, with D possibly being TRBD1 (6 bases). The CDR3 has 13 amino acids. Trimming cost V 0 bases and J 8 bases, with 10 bases left between them. Germline CDR1 is LNHNV and CDR2 is YYDKDF (reference sequence).